Below are 11 T cell receptor beta chains sequenced from a single sample in a study of T cell responses to AZD1222 COVID-19 vaccine. Profiling relied on immunoSEQ multiplex PCR, and the TCRdb table lists in-frame clones only, not all of them. This sample has fewer than 150,000 clones, with about 88% found just once. The sequenced sample was peripheral blood, obtained on day 0 of AZD1222 vaccination. The receptors were sampled from an adult in good health.

This chain connects TRBV7-6 to TRBJ2-7; 9 positions match TRBD1. CDR3 length: 14 residues. CDR1 and CDR2 (germline): SGHVS, FNYEAQ. The V and J ends lost 5 bases and 2 bases, in that order; junction bases with no gene match: 4. In DNA form, the CDR3 reads TGTGCCAGCAGCCAACGACAGGGGGCCTACGAGCAGTACTTC. Amino acids: CASSQRQGAYEQYF.

This chain connects TRBV5-1 to TRBJ2-5; no firm D call. This CDR3 contains 13 residues. Germline loops: CDR1 SGHRS, CDR2 YFSETQ. The ends were cut back, 3 bases at V and 1 base at J, with 7 bases in the middle. CDR3 nucleotides: TGCGCCAGCAGCTGGAAACCCCAAGAGACCCAGTACTTC. Translated: CASSWKPQETQYF.

This clone occurred once. The genes are TRBV15 and TRBJ2-7; D uncertain. Trimming pared 1 base from V and 5 bases from J, leaving 6 bases between. Germline CDR1 is LNHNV and CDR2 is YYDKDF (reference sequence). This CDR3 is built from 12 residues. In DNA form, the CDR3 reads TGTGCCACCAGCAGAGGCGTTGACGAGCAGTACTTC. Amino acid sequence: CATSRGVDEQYF.

This clone has only one observation. This sequence joins TRBV6-2 or TRBV6-3 and TRBJ2-7, with TRBD2 as a possible D gene (6 bases). The CDR3 length is 16 residues. Germline lookup yields CDR1 MNHEY and CDR2 SVGEGT. V was trimmed by 6 bases and J by 4 bases, leaving 22 bases between them. The CDR3 protein is CASSGTQGGFLYEQYF. The CDR3 DNA reads as TGTGCCAGCAGCGGGACTCAGGGTGGATTTTTGTACGAGCAGTACTTC.

The chain is built from TRBV9 and TRBJ1-6, with D unclear. In germline, CDR1 is SGDLS, CDR2 YYNGEE. This CDR3 region has 15 residues. The ends were cut back, 3 bases at V and 0 bases at J, with 7 bases in the middle. The CDR3 sequence: CASSGSSSYNSPLHF. The CDR3 DNA follows: TGTGCCAGCAGCGGATCAAGCTCCTATAATTCACCCCTCCACTTT.

This rearrangement joins TRBV5-6 to TRBJ2-3, with D possibly being TRBD1 (6 bases). CDR1 and CDR2 from the germline V gene are SGHDT and YYEEEE. This CDR3 comprises 16 residues. V lost 2 bases to trimming and J lost 0 bases, with 13 bases between them. The CDR3 region is CASSFSGRGSTDTQYF. CDR3 nucleotides: TGTGCCAGCAGCTTCTCGGGAAGGGGGAGCACAGATACGCAGTATTTT.

This chain uses TRBV20-1 with TRBJ2-7; a possible D gene is TRBD1 (5 bases). The CDR3 is 14 residues long. From germline, CDR1 is DFQATT and CDR2 SNEGSKA (reference sequence). V was pared by 3 bases and J by 5 bases, with 17 bases between. The CDR3 coding sequence is TGCAGTGCTAGTCTTCCAGGGATTTCGCACGAGCAGTACTTC. It is translated as CSASLPGISHEQYF.

The V and J genes are TRBV9 and TRBJ2-7; 9 bases map to TRBD1. Germline assignment: CDR1 SGDLS and CDR2 YYNGEE. CDR3 size: 18 residues. V dropped 4 bases and J dropped 3; count of bases not matched to a gene: 17. The CDR3 spells CASSPHYPGQGRDYEQYF. The CDR3 nucleotides are TGTGCCAGCAGCCCACACTATCCGGGACAGGGAAGGGACTACGAGCAGTACTTC. The complete variable domain, with remaining parts taken from reference TRBV9 and TRBJ2-7, reads DSGVTQTPKHLITATGQRVTLRCSPRSGDLSVYWYQQSLDQGLQFLIQYYNGEERAKGNILERFSAQQFPDLHSELNLSSLELGDSALYFCASSPHYPGQGRDYEQYFGPGTRLTVT.

In this sample, this clone turned up once. DNA for the CDR3: TGTGCCAGCAGCCAAGGATATTCGTCCTACGAGCAGTACTTC. Translated: CASSQGYSSYEQYF. The V and J genes are TRBV3-1 (or the pseudogene TRBV3-2) and TRBJ2-7; D gene unclear. This CDR3 has 14 residues. CDR1 is LGHDT and CDR2 is YNNKEL in the germline V gene (reference sequence). V lost 1 base and J 1 base, leaving 8 bases between the germline ends.

The V and J genes are TRBV3-1 (or the pseudogene TRBV3-2) and TRBJ1-3, with D tentatively TRBD1 (6 bases). The CDR3 runs 16 residues. The germline V gene has CDR1 LGHDT and CDR2 YNNKEL (reference sequence). Trimming stripped 0 bases from V and 2 bases from J, with 11 bases between. CDR3 amino acids: CASSQDRGYAGNTIYF. CDR3 sequence (DNA): TGTGCCAGCAGCCAAGATAGGGGGTACGCTGGAAACACCATATATTTT.

The V call is TRBV18, the J call TRBJ1-2; a weak D match, TRBD1 (6 bases). Germline CDR1 is KGHSH and CDR2 is LQKENI. The CDR3 length is 13 residues. Trimming cost V 1 base and J 6 bases, with 9 bases left between them. The CDR3 nucleotides are TGTGCCAGCTCACCACGATCAGGGGATGGCTACACCTTC. Translating gives CASSPRSGDGYTF.